This TCR beta chain was obtained from a study of T cell responses to AZD1222 COVID-19 vaccine. Study as a whole: Analysis merged second doses at about 4 or about 12 weeks.

The table came from immunoSEQ multiplex PCR; TCRdb's copy has only in-frame clones and leaves some out. The table shows about 68,000 clones, with over 60% occurring only once. Findings of the study overall: The CD4 TCRs associated with vaccination extended across spike and predominated at 160-218 and 743-854. Among spike-specific TCRs, nearly half reportedly target unmutated variant regions. Of the AZD1222 recipients, only 5 to 7 were seropositive at baseline.

V dropped 5 bases and J dropped 9 bases, with 11 bases sitting between them. Germline CDR1 is SGHTA and CDR2 is FQGNSA. This CDR3 contains 12 residues. Details on this clone: Its antigen is not identified.

The sequence came from an adult in good health. The V call is TRBV7-2, the J call TRBJ2-4, with a weak D call TRBD1 (7 bases). The specimen was peripheral blood, collected on day 0 of AZD1222 vaccination. The CDR3 loop is CASSRQGGIQYF. As DNA, the CDR3 is TGTGCCAGCAGCCGACAGGGAGGCATTCAGTACTTC.